This TCR beta chain originates from a study of Graves' ophthalmopathy and Graves' hyperthyroidism (dated by TCRdb to the late 2010s). About the full investigation: Peripheral blood was collected at initial diagnosis, before any treatment. The study used signatures of the TCR beta repertoire to tell Graves' ophthalmopathy apart from Graves' hyperthyroidism and to predict which patients would progress to ophthalmopathy. In total, 120 to 150 blood samples were TCR-sequenced: some 43 ophthalmopathy, 75 hyperthyroidism and some 17 hyperthyroidism-to-ophthalmopathy patients. To explore V-J signatures that separate ophthalmopathy from hyperthyroidism, a discovery set of 95 to 100 patients was enrolled, consisting of 40 to 45 with ophthalmopathy and approximately 57 with stable hyperthyroidism. An independent validation cohort comprised 18 to 20 hyperthyroidism patients and over 15 patients who later progressed from hyperthyroidism to ophthalmopathy. T-cell repertoires of thyroid tissue and blood were compared in over five hyperthyroidism patients. Following sampling, methimazole starting at 30 mg daily was administered to hyperthyroidism patients, and high-dose intravenous methylprednisolone was administered to ophthalmopathy patients. The 100 or so discovery patients were randomly split 7:3 into training and test sets.

Hyperthyroidism was defined as stable when no progression to ophthalmopathy occurred within 18 months of follow-up. Hyperthyroidism patients were newly diagnosed, were aged 18 to 65 years, and had a disease duration under 2 months. Patients with other autoimmune diseases, uncontrolled infections, pregnancy or lactation were excluded. Diagnosis relied on clinical symptoms, serum thyroxine, TRAb, thyroid ultrasound and orbital computed tomography. Ficoll-Paque density gradient centrifugation was used to isolate PBMCs from around 9.1 ml of fresh peripheral blood. Total RNA was extracted with Trizol reagent and quality-checked on an Agilent 2100 Bioanalyzer. Study-wide findings and limitations: In validation, the model predicted ophthalmopathy progression with over 60% sensitivity and approximately 75% specificity; fewer than 15 predicted patients were CT-confirmed with GO in a median of approximately six months. Sample size was not statistically predetermined, and group allocation was not concealed from the investigators. In cross-validation, the 13-signature model distinguished ophthalmopathy from stable hyperthyroidism with about 89% sensitivity and approximately 81% specificity, while in the test set the corresponding values were about 80% and 75%. Most expanded thyroid clonotypes with frequency above 0.001 were also detected in blood, suggesting blood repertoires may reflect the thyroid immune response.

For repertoire sequencing, TCR beta CDR3 regions were amplified from RNA transcripts. HTBI primers and the Qiagen OneStep RT-PCR kit were used in a first-round RT-PCR, which was followed by a second-round multiplex PCR, size selection and purification. Libraries were sequenced paired-end with 100 bp reads on an Illumina HiSeq2000. The published analysis was carried out like this. SOAPnuke was used to process the reads, throwing out any read that had adapters, had uncalled bases, had a mean Phred below 15, or lacked an exact constant-primer or identifier match. COPE v1.2.5 was used to merge high-quality paired reads. Each unique nucleotide sequence was defined as a clonotype, and clonotypes were aligned to IMGT TRB V, D and J references with MiTCR v1.1. Analysis was restricted to V-J combinations with a frequency above 0.0001, which covered roughly 99% of repertoires. For each V-J combination, a TCR clonal expansion and chaos score was defined as F50 clonal expansion divided by the chaos observed in the TCRdist matrix. Features were reduced by Welch's t-statistics and random forest to some 13 V-J combinations, which fed a naive Bayes classifier. The Morisita-Horn index was used to measure how similar the thyroid and blood repertoires were. TCRdb reworked the public reads: Q25 trimming with fastp, MiXCR clone assembly, productive beta chains retained. Each CDR3 protein gets just one entry, which takes the most common genes and DNA from the rows behind it. TCRdb assigned the V and J calls; the authors' analysis was not used. The sample data list under 800,000 distinct CDR3 sequences, and 22% of these were observed just once. In total, the top ten clones hold roughly 6.9% of the sample.

Trimming removed 5 bases from V and 4 bases from J; the gene matches leave 10 bases unexplained. From the cysteine up to the phenylalanine, the CDR3 has a length of 15 residues. Of all the DNA, just the CDR3 is kept, 45 bases in frame from base 1. CDR1 and CDR2 are read off the germline V gene as SGHAT and FQNNGV. Regarding this clonotype: No cognate antigen has been identified for it. Per-nucleotide qualities are absent, and no much larger clonotype sits a single base away.

The receptor was isolated from a woman aged 18-29 years with stable Graves' hyperthyroidism. Some clones in this sample may be carry-over from other donors' samples. Donor details come from another sample of the same person, matched by shared clones. Material for sequencing was peripheral blood. The chain couples TRBV11-2 to TRBJ1-2; a stretch of 7 junction bases matches TRBD1. The CDR3: CASSHAGGEVYGYTF. The DNA sequence is TGTGCCAGCAGCCACGCAGGGGGTGAAGTCTATGGCTACACCTTC.